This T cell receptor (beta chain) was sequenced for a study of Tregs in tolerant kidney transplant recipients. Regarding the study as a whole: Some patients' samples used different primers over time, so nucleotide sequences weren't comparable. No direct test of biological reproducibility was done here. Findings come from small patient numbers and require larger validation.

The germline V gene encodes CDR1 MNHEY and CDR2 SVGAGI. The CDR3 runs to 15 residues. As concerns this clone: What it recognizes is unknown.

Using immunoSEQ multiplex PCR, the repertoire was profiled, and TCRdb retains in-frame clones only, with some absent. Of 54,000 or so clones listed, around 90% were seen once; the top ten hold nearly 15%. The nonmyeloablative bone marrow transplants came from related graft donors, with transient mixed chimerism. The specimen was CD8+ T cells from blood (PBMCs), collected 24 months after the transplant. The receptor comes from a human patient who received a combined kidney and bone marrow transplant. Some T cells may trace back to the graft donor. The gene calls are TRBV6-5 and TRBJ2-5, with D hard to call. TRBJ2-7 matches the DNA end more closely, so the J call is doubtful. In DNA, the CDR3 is TGTGCCAGCAGCGACCGCCCGCGGCTACCCTACGAGCAGTACTTC. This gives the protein CASSDRPRLPYEQYF.